Listed below are T cell receptor beta chains from one sample, sequenced in a study of shared clonotypes between healthy human individuals. Profiled with immunoSEQ multiplex PCR; TCRdb holds only in-frame clones, not every one. This sample carries 2 million to 3 million clones, over 85% of them seen once, and the ten largest clones take roughly 0.39%. The sequencing sample was made of naive CD4+ T cells from PBMCs. These receptors all stem from a man aged 18 to 35 in good health. Some clones in this sample may be carry-over from other donors' samples. The CDR3 runs from the conserved cysteine through the conserved F or W.

length: 15
J: TRBJ2-1
V: TRBV5-1
CDR3: CASSLLGQGYNEQFF

length: 15
J: TRBJ2-1
V: TRBV7-9
CDR3: CASSLVQGNGNEQFF

length: 14
J: TRBJ2-3
V: TRBV6-6
CDR3: CASRPDGNTDTQYF

length: 14
J: TRBJ2-1
V: TRBV7-2
CDR3: CASSEGPGTDEQFF

length: 15
J: TRBJ2-1
V: TRBV6-4
CDR3: CASSVVEGSTNEQFF

length: 14
J: TRBJ1-5
V: TRBV6-5
CDR3: CASSYGGNNQPQHF

length: 16
J: TRBJ1-3
V: TRBV7-2
CDR3: CASSIHPQGAGNTIYF

length: 13
J: TRBJ1-2
V: TRBV4-1
CDR3: CASSLGKYYGYTF

length: 14
J: TRBJ2-7
V: TRBV28
CDR3: CASSKIRRYYEQYF

length: 14
J: TRBJ1-5
V: TRBV28
CDR3: CASSHRVGLKPQHF

length: 17
J: TRBJ2-1
V: TRBV4-3
CDR3: CASSQDSWGPDYNEQFF

length: 18
J: TRBJ2-2
V: TRBV15
CDR3: CATSRGARWQGDTGELFF

length: 19
J: TRBJ1-2
V: TRBV19
CDR3: CASSNRREIFPGGNYGYTF

length: 15
J: TRBJ2-7
V: TRBV6-1
CDR3: CASRFLRQLFYEQYF

length: 13
J: TRBJ1-1
V: TRBV2
CDR3: CASSVTGGTEAFF

length: 13
J: TRBJ2-5
V: TRBV29-1
CDR3: CSVDRGSEETQYF

length: 14
J: TRBJ2-1
V: TRBV7-6
CDR3: CASSLFPGDNEQFF

length: 14
J: TRBJ1-1
V: TRBV10-3
CDR3: CAISESYKNTEAFF

length: 14
J: TRBJ2-7
V: TRBV28
CDR3: CASSQYGILYEQYF

length: 17
J: TRBJ1-2
V: TRBV5-4
CDR3: CASSPGTLTLRNYGYTF

length: 14
J: TRBJ2-7
V: TRBV2
CDR3: CASSDGTAPYEQYF

length: 16
J: TRBJ2-7
V: TRBV18
CDR3: CASSRLAGLGHYEQYF

length: 17
J: TRBJ1-3
V: TRBV25-1
CDR3: CASSIRAAGNSGNTIYF

length: 15
J: TRBJ2-4
V: TRBV5-8
CDR3: CASSQRGQGMNIQYF

length: 14
J: TRBJ2-1
V: TRBV5-1
CDR3: CASSRTGDYNEQFF

length: 14
J: TRBJ2-7
V: TRBV28
CDR3: CASSPPTHTYEQYF

length: 14
J: TRBJ1-2
V: TRBV7-2
CDR3: CASSLEMADYGYTF

length: 14
J: TRBJ2-7
V: TRBV2
CDR3: CATSGQGMTYEQYF

length: 13
J: TRBJ2-6
V: TRBV6-4
CDR3: CASSNSGANVLTF

length: 15
J: TRBJ2-7
V: TRBV5-1
CDR3: CASSLVTSGSYEQYF

length: 18
J: TRBJ1-5
V: TRBV28
CDR3: CASSLPYRGQKVNQPQHF

length: 14
J: TRBJ2-2
V: TRBV10-3
CDR3: CAISGLAGTGELFF

length: 13
J: TRBJ2-5
V: TRBV5-1
CDR3: CASSLGQGETQYF

length: 14
J: TRBJ2-7
V: TRBV6-1
CDR3: CASSGRRSSYEQYF

length: 11
J: TRBJ1-2
V: TRBV20-1
CDR3: CSARTLGTYTF

length: 15
J: TRBJ2-7
V: TRBV18
CDR3: CASSRQTSGAYEQYF

length: 14
J: TRBJ2-1
V: TRBV2
CDR3: CASSDVGKYNEQFF

length: 15
J: TRBJ2-5
V: TRBV18
CDR3: CASSPALAEQETQYF

length: 14
J: TRBJ2-1
V: TRBV19
CDR3: CASQEGVGGNEQFF

length: 15
J: TRBJ2-7
V: TRBV28
CDR3: CASSPGTPVPYEQYF

length: 13
J: TRBJ1-2
V: TRBV27
CDR3: CATRGRADYGYTF

length: 13
J: TRBJ2-1
V: TRBV7-2
CDR3: CASSVGFFNEQFF

length: 16
J: TRBJ1-1
V: TRBV7-2
CDR3: CASTEKGEGDGTEAFF